These 17 T cell receptor beta chains were sequenced from one sample in a study of regulatory T cells in long-lasting Graves disease. HTBI primers from iRepertoire and Arm-PCR of CDR3 regions yielded the TCR beta libraries. A single record per CDR3 protein comes from TCRdb applying MiXCR to the multiplex PCR reads. Among about 440,000 distinct CDR3 sequences listed, 14% to 15% were seen once. Time point in this sample: newly diagnosed GD, antithyroid drugs for less than 3 months. RNA isolated from PBMCs was used to make the TCR library. The same sample was also studied in work on T cells in Graves' hyperthyroidism and ophthalmopathy.

The sample was peripheral blood mononuclear cells (PBMCs), taken at new diagnosis, from a patient treated with antithyroid drugs. Receptors originate from a woman younger than 45 with Graves disease.

In this sample, this clonotype turned up a few times. The chain combines TRBV29-1 with TRBJ2-2; 10 bases are a match to TRBD2. The CDR3 contains 14 residues. Per germline, CDR1 SQVTM and CDR2 ANQGSEA. The V segment lost 5 bases and the J segment 1 base; nucleotides outside the gene matches: 1. The CDR3 nucleotides are TGCAGCGTTACTAGCGGGGTGAACACCGGGGAGCTGTTTTTT. Translated, it gives CSVTSGVNTGELFF.

Note on this clonotype: This likely traces to a read error, being one base from a far larger clone. This chain joins TRBV4-2 and TRBJ2-3; 10 bases are a match to TRBD2. The better agreement between TRBJ2-5 and the DNA end casts doubt on the J call. This CDR3 has 16 amino acids. Germline V gene data show CDR1 as LGHNA and CDR2 as YNFKEQ. The DNA for the CDR3 is TGTGCCAGCGGCCAAGCGGGAGCGGGAGGGCCAGAGACCCAGTACTTC. Translating it yields CASGQAGAGGPETQYF.

There are many counts of this clonotype. The chain carries TRBV12-5 and TRBJ2-1; D not resolved. Germline values: CDR1 LGHNT, CDR2 FRNRAP. Trimming removed 0 bases at V and 3 bases at J, with 6 bases between. The CDR3 has 14 amino acids. CDR3 loop: CASGLVPLYNEQFF. CDR3 DNA: TGTGCTAGTGGTTTGGTTCCACTCTACAATGAGCAGTTCTTC.

In its sample, this clonotype was seen many times. The chain is built from TRBV6-4 and TRBJ2-5; a possible D gene is TRBD2 (5 bases). V shed 3 bases and J shed 2 bases, with 13 bases lying between them. Germline assignment: CDR1 MRHNA and CDR2 SNTAGT. The CDR3 has 15 residues. DNA of the CDR3: TGTGCCAGCAGTGATAGTCGGGAACAACAAGAGACCCAGTACTTC. Protein product: CASSDSREQQETQYF.

This clonotype was detected a few times. The CDR3 sequence is CASSFSLQTQYF. The CDR3, as DNA: TGTGCCAGCAGCTTTAGCCTCCAGACCCAGTACTTC. The chain combines TRBV5-5 with TRBJ2-5, with D unclear. Germline loops: CDR1 SGHKS, CDR2 YYEKEE (reference sequence). There are 12 residues in the CDR3. Trimming removed 2 bases from V and 6 bases from J, with 8 bases in between.

This clonotype was seen more than once but under ten times. The chain recombines TRBV19 with TRBJ1-2; unclear D gene. Looked up from germline, CDR1 is LNHDA and CDR2 is SQIVND (reference sequence). This CDR3 is built from 13 residues. Trimming removed 3 bases from V and 3 bases from J, with 8 bases in between. CDR3 coding DNA: TGTGCCAGTAGTATCGGAGGCGACTATGGCTACACCTTC. Its translation: CASSIGGDYGYTF.

This chain connects TRBV5-1 to TRBJ2-1; the D call may be TRBD1 or TRBD2 (5 bases each). V lost 5 bases and J 6 bases, leaving 18 bases between the germline ends. The CDR3 extends over 15 amino acids. Germline V lookup: CDR1 SGHRS, CDR2 YFSETQ. CDR3 protein: CASRLEARVGNEQFF. Written as DNA, the CDR3 is TGCGCCAGCAGGCTGGAGGCCAGGGTCGGCAATGAGCAGTTCTTC. The full variable domain, rest sourced from reference TRBV5-1 and TRBJ2-1, is KAGVTQTPRYLIKTRGQQVTLSCSPISGHRSVSWYQQTPGQGLQFLFEYFSETQRNKGNFPGRFSGRQFSNSRSEMNVSTLELGDSALYLCASRLEARVGNEQFFGPGTRLTVL.

This clonotype was observed at least ten times. The V and J genes are TRBV7-9 and TRBJ2-1, with TRBD2 identical over 13 bases. Germline V CDR1 and CDR2: SEHNR, FQNEAQ (reference sequence). The J segment lost 6 bases and the V segment lost 6 bases, leaving 11 bases of the junction unmatched. The CDR3 length is 17 residues. The CDR3 region is CASRRRLAGGGVNEQFF. CDR3 DNA: TGTGCCAGCAGACGAAGACTAGCGGGAGGTGGGGTCAATGAGCAGTTCTTC.

This clonotype was seen ten or more times. The chain links TRBV27 to TRBJ2-7; the D gene could be TRBD1 or TRBD2 (5 bases each). The CDR3 has 14 amino acids. Germline CDR1 MNHEY, CDR2 SMNVEV (reference sequence). Deletions cut 1 base from V and 5 bases from J, with 12 bases between. The CDR3, as DNA: TGTGCCAGCAGTTTATGGGGGAGTAACAACGAGCAGTACTTC. It encodes CASSLWGSNNEQYF.

This clonotype came up many times. The V gene is TRBV20-1, the J gene TRBJ2-1; D is possibly TRBD2 (6 bases). This CDR3 is 14 amino acids long. V gave up 3 bases and J gave up 6 bases, with 15 bases separating them. Germline loops: CDR1 DFQATT, CDR2 SNEGSKA (reference sequence). Here the CDR3 reads CSAREGSRGNEQFF. CDR3 DNA sequence: TGCAGTGCTAGGGAGGGCAGCCGCGGCAATGAGCAGTTCTTC.

The chain has TRBV11-2 and TRBJ1-4; TRBD1 might be the D (5 bases). Trimming cost V 6 bases and J 7 bases, with 18 bases left between them. Germline V gene data show CDR1 as SGHAT and CDR2 as FQNNGV. There are 15 residues in the CDR3. CDR3 nucleotides: TGTGCCAGCAGAAAACCCGGGACCGGCCGTGAAAAACTGTTTTTT. This sequence encodes CASRKPGTGREKLFF.

This chain links TRBV11-2 with TRBJ1-3, with D unresolved. V shed 1 base and J shed 2 bases, with 9 bases lying between them. Germline CDR1 is SGHAT and CDR2 is FQNNGV. The CDR3 covers 15 residues. Written as DNA, the CDR3 is TGTGCCAGCAGCTTAGCGTGGGTGGCTGGAAACACCATATATTTT. Translated, it gives CASSLAWVAGNTIYF.

This clonotype was counted at least ten times. The chain joins TRBV7-2 to TRBJ2-1; D possibly corresponds to TRBD2 (6 bases). CDR1 SGHTA and CDR2 FQGNSA come from the germline V gene. This CDR3 has 12 amino acids. The V gene lost 1 base and the J gene lost 12 bases, with 10 bases spanning the gap. The CDR3 sequence: CASSLVAGRQFF. CDR3 in DNA: TGTGCCAGCAGCTTAGTGGCGGGACGGCAGTTCTTC.

The DNA for the CDR3 is TGTGCCAGCAGCGTAGATCCAGGGTCCTACGAGCAGTACTTC. Protein sequence: CASSVDPGSYEQYF. The V call is TRBV9, the J call TRBJ2-7; tentative D call: TRBD1 (5 bases). V lost 0 bases, J lost 1 base, and 8 bases lay in between. The CDR3 loop spans 14 amino acids. Germline CDR1 is SGDLS and CDR2 is YYNGEE.

The V and J genes are TRBV7-9 and TRBJ2-5; D may be TRBD1 or TRBD2 (5 bases each). Per the germline V gene, CDR1 is SEHNR and CDR2 is FQNEAQ (reference sequence). Trimming removed 1 base at V and 3 bases at J, with 12 bases between. The CDR3 totals 15 residues. CDR3 amino acids: CASSLGDLSEETQYF. CDR3 bases: TGTGCCAGCAGCTTAGGGGACCTCTCAGAAGAGACCCAGTACTTC.

The chain employs TRBV25-1 and TRBJ1-2, with D tentatively TRBD1 (5 bases). V gave up 4 bases and J gave up 4 bases, with 16 bases separating them. Germline lookup yields CDR1 MGHDK and CDR2 SYGVNS. The CDR3 length is 15 residues. The CDR3 DNA is TGTGCCAGCAGTGTCGGGACCCCTGGCGCCTATGGCTACACCTTC. Translation: CASSVGTPGAYGYTF.

This chain connects TRBV15 to TRBJ2-1; 9 bases agree with TRBD2. The length of the CDR3 is 16 residues. CDR1 and CDR2 from the germline V gene are LNHNV and YYDKDF (reference sequence). Trimming removed 3 bases from V and 8 bases from J; junction bases left unmatched: 11. The CDR3 nucleotides read TGTGCCACCAGCAGTTTTAGCGGGAGTAGGGAGGATGAGCAGTTCTTC. Translation gives CATSSFSGSREDEQFF.